This note documents a single TCR beta chain sequence. The antigen remains undetermined. The V gene's germline CDR1 is SGHDT and CDR2 YYEEEE. Between the trimmed V and J ends, which lost 5 bases and 4 bases, there was a span of 19 bases. CDR3 length: 16 amino acids. Library preparation (for TCRbeta) was performed with unique molecular identifiers. From the PCR reads, TCRdb called clonotypes with MiXCR, one entry per CDR3 protein. The table has 900,000 or so distinct CDR3 sequences, less than 20% seen once. This sample is drawn from a study of T-cell reconstitution after alpha-beta-depleted transplantation in children. Broader study findings: Two months or so post-transplant, alpha-beta T cells reportedly derived from several hundred expanded graft clones. At the one-year point after transplant, T-cell counts and TCRbeta diversity were found to come mostly from T cells that had been newly produced.

This sequence joins TRBV5-6 and TRBJ1-3, with D possibly matching TRBD1 (5 bases). Sample: PBMCs, mostly from graft donor cells, taken 360 days after TCRalphabeta/CD19-depleted stem cell transplant. The origin of this receptor is a male patient aged 5 to 17 who had a stem cell transplant for acute lymphoblastic leukemia, so the T cells may come from the graft donor. The chain's CDR3 is CASRSLAGTRGNTIYF. The CDR3 DNA sequence: TGTGCCAGCAGGAGCTTGGCTGGGACGAGAGGAAACACCATATATTTT.